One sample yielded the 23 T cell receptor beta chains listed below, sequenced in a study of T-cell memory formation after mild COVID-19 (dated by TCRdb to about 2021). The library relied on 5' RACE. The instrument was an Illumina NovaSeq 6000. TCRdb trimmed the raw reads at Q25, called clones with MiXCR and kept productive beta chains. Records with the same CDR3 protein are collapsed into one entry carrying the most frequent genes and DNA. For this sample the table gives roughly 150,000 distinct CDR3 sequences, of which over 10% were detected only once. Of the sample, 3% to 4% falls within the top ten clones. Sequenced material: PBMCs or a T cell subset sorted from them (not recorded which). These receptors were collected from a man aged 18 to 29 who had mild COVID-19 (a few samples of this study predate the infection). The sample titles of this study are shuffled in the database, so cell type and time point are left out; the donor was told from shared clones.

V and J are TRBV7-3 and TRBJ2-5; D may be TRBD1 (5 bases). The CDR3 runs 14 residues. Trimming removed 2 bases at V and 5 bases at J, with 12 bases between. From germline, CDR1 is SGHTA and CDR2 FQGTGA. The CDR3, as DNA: TGTGCCAGCAGCTTAGCAGGGTCTAGGGAGACCCAGTACTTC. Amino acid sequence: CASSLAGSRETQYF.

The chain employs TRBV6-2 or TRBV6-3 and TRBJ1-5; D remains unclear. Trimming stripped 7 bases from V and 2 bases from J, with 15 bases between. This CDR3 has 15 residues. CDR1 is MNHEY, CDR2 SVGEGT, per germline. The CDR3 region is CASTKRLYGNQPQHF. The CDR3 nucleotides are TGTGCCAGCACCAAGAGATTGTACGGCAATCAGCCCCAGCATTTT.

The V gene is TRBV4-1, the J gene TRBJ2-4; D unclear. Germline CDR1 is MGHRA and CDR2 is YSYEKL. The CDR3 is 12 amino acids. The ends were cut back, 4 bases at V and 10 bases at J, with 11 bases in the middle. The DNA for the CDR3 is TGCGCCAGCAGCCGCCCGGGCCCAATTCAGTACTTC. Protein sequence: CASSRPGPIQYF.

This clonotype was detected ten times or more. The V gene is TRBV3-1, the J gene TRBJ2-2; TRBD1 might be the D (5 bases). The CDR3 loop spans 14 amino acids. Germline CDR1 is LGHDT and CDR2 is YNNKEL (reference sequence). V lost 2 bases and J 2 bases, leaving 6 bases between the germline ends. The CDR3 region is CASSQQGNTGELFF. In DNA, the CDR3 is TGTGCCAGCAGCCAACAGGGAAACACCGGGGAGCTGTTTTTT.

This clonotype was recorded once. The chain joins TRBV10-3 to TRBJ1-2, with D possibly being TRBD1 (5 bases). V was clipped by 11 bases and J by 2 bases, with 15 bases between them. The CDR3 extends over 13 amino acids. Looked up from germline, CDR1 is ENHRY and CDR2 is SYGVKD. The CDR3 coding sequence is TGTGCCGTCCGGGACCGAGAAAACTATGGCTACACCTTC. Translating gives CAVRDRENYGYTF.

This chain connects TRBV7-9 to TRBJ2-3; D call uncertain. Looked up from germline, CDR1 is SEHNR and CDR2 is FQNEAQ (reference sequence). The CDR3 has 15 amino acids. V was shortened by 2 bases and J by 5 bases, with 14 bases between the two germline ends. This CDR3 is CASSLYAATEDTQYF. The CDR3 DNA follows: TGTGCCAGCAGCTTATATGCGGCAACAGAAGATACGCAGTATTTT.

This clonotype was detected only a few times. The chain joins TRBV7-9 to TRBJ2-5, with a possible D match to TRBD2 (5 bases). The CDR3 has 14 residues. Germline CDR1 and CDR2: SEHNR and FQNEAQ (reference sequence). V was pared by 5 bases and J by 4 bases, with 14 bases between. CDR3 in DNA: TGTGCCAGCAGCCCTCGAGGGAGCCCAGAGACCCAGTACTTC. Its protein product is CASSPRGSPETQYF.

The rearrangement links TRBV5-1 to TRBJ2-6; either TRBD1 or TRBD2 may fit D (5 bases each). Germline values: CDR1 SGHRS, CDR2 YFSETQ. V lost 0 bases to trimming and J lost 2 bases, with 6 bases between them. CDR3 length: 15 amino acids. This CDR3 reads CASSLGDAGANVLTF. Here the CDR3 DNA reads TGCGCCAGCAGCTTGGGGGACGCTGGGGCCAACGTCCTGACTTTC.

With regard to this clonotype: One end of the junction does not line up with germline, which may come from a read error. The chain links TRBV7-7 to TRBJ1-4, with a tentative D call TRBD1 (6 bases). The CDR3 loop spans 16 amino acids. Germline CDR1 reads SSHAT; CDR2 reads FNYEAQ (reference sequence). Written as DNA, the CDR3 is TGTGCTAGCAGCTTAGGTCCGGGGGCGAGTAATGAAAAACTGTTTTTT. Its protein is CASSLGPGASNEKLFF.

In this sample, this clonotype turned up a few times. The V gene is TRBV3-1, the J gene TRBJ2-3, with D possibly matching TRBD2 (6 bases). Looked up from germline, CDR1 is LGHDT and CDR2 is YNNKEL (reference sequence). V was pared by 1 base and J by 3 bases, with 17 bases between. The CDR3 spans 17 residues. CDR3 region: CASSQVAGPGVTDTQYF. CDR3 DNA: TGTGCCAGCAGCCAAGTTGCCGGACCGGGGGTAACAGATACGCAGTATTTT.

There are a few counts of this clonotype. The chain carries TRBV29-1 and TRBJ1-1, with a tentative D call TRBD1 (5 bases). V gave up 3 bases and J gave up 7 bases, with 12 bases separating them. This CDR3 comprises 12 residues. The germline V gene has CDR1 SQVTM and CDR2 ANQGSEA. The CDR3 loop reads CSVDRGRNEAFF. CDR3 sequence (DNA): TGCAGCGTTGATAGGGGACGAAATGAAGCTTTCTTT.

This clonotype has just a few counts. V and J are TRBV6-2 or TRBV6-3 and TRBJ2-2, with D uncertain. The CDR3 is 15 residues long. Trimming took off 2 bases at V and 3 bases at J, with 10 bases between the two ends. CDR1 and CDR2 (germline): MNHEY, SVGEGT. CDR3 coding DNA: TGTGCCAGCAGTTACCGATGGCCCCACACCGGGGAGCTGTTTTTT. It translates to CASSYRWPHTGELFF.

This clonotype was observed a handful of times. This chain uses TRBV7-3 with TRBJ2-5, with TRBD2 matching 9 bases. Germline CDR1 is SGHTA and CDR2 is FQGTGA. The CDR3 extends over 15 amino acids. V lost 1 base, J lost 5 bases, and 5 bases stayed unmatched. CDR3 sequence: CASSLSGGDSETQYF. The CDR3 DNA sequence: TGTGCCAGCAGCTTAAGCGGGGGGGACTCCGAGACCCAGTACTTC.

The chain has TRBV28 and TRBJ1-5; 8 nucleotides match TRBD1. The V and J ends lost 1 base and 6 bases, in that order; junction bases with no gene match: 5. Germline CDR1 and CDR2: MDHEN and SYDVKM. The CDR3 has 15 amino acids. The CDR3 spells CASSLSYRGAQPQHF. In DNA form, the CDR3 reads TGTGCCAGCAGTTTATCTTACAGGGGGGCTCAGCCCCAGCATTTT. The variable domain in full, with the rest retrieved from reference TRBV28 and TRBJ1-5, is DVKVTQSSRYLVKRTGEKVFLECVQDMDHENMFWYRQDPGLGLRLIYFSYDVKMKEKGDIPEGYSVSREKKERFSLILESASTNQTSMYLCASSLSYRGAQPQHFGDGTRLSIL.

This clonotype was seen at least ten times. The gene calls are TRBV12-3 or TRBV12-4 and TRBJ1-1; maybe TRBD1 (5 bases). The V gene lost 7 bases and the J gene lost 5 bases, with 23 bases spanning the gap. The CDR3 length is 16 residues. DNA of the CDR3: TGTGCCAGCACCCTAGAGGGGTTACTGGAATATACTGAAGCTTTCTTT. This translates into CASTLEGLLEYTEAFF.

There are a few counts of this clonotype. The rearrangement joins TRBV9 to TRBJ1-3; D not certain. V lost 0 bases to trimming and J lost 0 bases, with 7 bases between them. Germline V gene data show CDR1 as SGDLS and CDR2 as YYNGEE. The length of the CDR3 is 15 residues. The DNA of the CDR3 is TGTGCCAGCAGCGTAGGAACATTCTCTGGAAACACCATATATTTT. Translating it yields CASSVGTFSGNTIYF.

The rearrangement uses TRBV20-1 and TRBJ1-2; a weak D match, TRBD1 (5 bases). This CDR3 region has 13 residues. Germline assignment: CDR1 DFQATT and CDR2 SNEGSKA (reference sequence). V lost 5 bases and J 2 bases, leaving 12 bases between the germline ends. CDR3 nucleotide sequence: TGCAGTGCTTGGGGGGGTGAGAACTATGGCTACACCTTC. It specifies CSAWGGENYGYTF.

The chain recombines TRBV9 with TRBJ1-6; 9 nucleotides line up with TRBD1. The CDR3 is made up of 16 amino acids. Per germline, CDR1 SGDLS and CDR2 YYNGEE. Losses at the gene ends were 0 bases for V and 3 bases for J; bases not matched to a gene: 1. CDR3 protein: CASSVAGQGYNSPLHF. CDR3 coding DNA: TGTGCCAGCAGCGTAGCGGGACAGGGCTATAATTCACCCCTCCACTTT.

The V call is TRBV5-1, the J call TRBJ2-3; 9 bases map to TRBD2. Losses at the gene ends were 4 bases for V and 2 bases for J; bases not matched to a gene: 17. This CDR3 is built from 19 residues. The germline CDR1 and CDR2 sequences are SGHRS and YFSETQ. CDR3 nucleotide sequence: TGCGCCAGCAGCCCCGGTCGTTTGGCGGGGGGGCCGAACACAGATACGCAGTATTTT. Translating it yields CASSPGRLAGGPNTDTQYF.

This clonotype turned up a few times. In DNA, the CDR3 is TGCGCCAGCAGCACCAGCCGTGAGGGGGCCGGAGCTACGCAGTATTTT. It is translated as CASSTSREGAGATQYF. The chain combines TRBV4-3 with TRBJ2-3; 7 bases match TRBD1. V lost 5 bases and J lost 8; bases outside the gene matches: 16. Per the germline V gene, CDR1 is LGHNA and CDR2 is YSLEER. The CDR3 has 16 amino acids.

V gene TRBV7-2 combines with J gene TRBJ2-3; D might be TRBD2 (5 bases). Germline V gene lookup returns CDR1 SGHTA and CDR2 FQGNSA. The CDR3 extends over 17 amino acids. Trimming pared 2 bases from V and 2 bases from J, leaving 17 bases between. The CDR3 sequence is CASSLFASAASTDTQYF. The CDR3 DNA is TGTGCCAGCAGCTTATTTGCTTCAGCGGCCTCCACAGATACGCAGTATTTT.

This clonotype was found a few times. The CDR3 DNA reads as TGTGCCAGCAAGGAGGGGGCTGAAGCTTTCTTT. Its protein product is CASKEGAEAFF. This chain links TRBV28 with TRBJ1-1; the D gene is possibly TRBD1 (6 bases). V lost 7 bases and J lost 6, with 9 bases in between. The germline V gene encodes CDR1 MDHEN and CDR2 SYDVKM. The CDR3 has 11 amino acids.

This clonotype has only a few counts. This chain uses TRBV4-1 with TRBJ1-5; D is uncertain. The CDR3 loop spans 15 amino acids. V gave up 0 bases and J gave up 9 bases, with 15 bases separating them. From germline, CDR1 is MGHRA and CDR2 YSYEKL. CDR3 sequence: CASSQEGSEGWPQHF. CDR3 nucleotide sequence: TGCGCCAGCAGCCAAGAAGGGAGTGAAGGGTGGCCCCAGCATTTT.